This T cell receptor (beta chain) came from a study of identical twins. Study conclusions and caveats: In zero-insertion analyses, partial confounding could arise from invariant MAIT and iNKT cells. Insertions were reduced in abundant cord blood beta clonotypes but not in memory repertoires.

The cDNA had a unique molecular identifier and a template-switch universal primer site. TCRdb fed the 5' RACE reads into MiXCR, producing one record per CDR3 protein. Among around 280,000 distinct CDR3 sequences listed, about 8.1% were seen once. This clonotype has a count of ten or more. What it recognizes is unknown. Per germline, CDR1 SGHRS and CDR2 YFSETQ. V shed 2 bases, J shed 9 bases, and the junction held 1 base outside the gene matches. The CDR3 contains 13 residues. The data also belong to a second study, concerning yellow fever vaccine responses in identical twins.

The sequenced sample consisted of memory (CD45RO+) T cells sorted from blood. The chain has TRBV5-1 and TRBJ2-2; 10 bases map to TRBD2. The sequence derives from a woman under 30 in good health. DNA of the CDR3: TGCGCCAGCAGCTTACTAGCGGGAAGGGAGCTGTTTTTT. Translation gives CASSLLAGRELFF.